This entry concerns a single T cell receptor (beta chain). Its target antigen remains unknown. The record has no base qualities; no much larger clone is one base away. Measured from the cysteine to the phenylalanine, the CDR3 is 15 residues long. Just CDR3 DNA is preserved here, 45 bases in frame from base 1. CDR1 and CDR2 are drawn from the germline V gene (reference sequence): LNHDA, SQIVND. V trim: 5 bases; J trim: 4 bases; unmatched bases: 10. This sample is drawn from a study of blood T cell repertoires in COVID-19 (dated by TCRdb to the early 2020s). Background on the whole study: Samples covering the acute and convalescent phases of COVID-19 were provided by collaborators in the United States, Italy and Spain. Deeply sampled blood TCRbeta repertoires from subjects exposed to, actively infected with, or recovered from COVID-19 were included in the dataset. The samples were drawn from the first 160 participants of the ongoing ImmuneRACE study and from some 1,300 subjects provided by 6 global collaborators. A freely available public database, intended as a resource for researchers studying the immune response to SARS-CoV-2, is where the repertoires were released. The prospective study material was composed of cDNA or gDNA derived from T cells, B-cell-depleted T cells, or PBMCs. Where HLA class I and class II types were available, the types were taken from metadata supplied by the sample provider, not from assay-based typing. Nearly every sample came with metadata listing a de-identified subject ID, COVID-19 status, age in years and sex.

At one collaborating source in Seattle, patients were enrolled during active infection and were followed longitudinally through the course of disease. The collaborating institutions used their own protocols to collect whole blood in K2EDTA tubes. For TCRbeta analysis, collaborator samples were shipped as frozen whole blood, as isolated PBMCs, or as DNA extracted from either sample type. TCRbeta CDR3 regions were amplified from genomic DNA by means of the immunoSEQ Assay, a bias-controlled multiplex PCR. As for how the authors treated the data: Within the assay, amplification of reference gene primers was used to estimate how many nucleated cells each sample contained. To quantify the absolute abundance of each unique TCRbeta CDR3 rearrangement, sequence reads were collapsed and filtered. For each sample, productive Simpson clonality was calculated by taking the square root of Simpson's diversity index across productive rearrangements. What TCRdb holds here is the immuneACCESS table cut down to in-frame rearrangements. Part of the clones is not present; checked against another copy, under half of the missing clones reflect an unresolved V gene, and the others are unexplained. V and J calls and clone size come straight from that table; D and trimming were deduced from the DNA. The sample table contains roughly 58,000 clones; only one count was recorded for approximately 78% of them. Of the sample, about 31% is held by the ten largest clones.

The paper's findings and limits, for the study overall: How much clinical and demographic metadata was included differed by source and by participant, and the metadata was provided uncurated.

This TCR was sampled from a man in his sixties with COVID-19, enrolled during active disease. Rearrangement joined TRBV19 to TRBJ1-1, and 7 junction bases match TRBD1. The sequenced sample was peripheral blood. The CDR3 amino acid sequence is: CASSVMTGMSTEAFF. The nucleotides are TGTGCCAGTAGTGTCATGACAGGGATGAGCACTGAAGCTTTCTTT.